The clone carrying this T cell receptor (beta chain) has ten or more counts. Its matching antigen is unknown. cDNA synthesis was performed by 5'RACE with 10-nucleotide random UMIs. TCRdb ran MiXCR on the 5' RACE reads and lists one entry per CDR3 protein. The data show some 32,000 distinct CDR3 sequences, 15% seen once. This record belongs to a study of neurological immune-mediated disorders. Study outcomes and limitations: In HTLV-1-associated myelopathy, TCR clonal expansion was greatest, whereas multiple sclerosis had the least, falling below healthy controls.

Per germline, CDR1 SGHVS and CDR2 FQNEAQ. The CDR3 has 13 residues. Trimming took 4 bases from V and 7 from J; bases not matched to a gene: 6. The chain carries TRBV7-8 and TRBJ1-1, with TRBD1 matching over 7 bases. The source is a man in his sixties or seventies in good health. The specimen sequenced was PBMCs. The CDR3 DNA sequence: TGTGCCAGCAGCTCCTCGGGACAGAGTGAAGCTTTCTTT. Encoded protein: CASSSSGQSEAFF. The complete variable domain, with remaining parts taken from reference TRBV7-8 and TRBJ1-1, reads GAGVSQSPRYKVAKRGQDVALRCDPISGHVSLFWYQQALGQGPEFLTYFQNEAQLDKSGLPSDRFFAERPEGSVSTLKIQRTQQEDSAVYLCASSSSGQSEAFFGQGTRLTVV.